This is a list of T cell receptor beta chains from one sample in a study of T-cell memory formation after mild COVID-19. One entry per CDR3 protein, called by TCRdb with MiXCR from the 5' RACE reads. The profile covers 110,000 or so distinct CDR3 sequences, with approximately 22% appearing a single time and approximately 40% taken by the ten largest. The sample consisted of PBMCs or a T cell subset sorted from them (not recorded which). The source is a man in his late teens or twenties who had mild COVID-19 (a few samples of this study predate the infection). Cell type and time point are not known. CDR3s include the opening cysteine and the closing phenylalanine or tryptophan. The order of the fields is CDR3 length, J gene, clone size, V gene, D gene, CDR3 protein, CDR3 DNA. D genes are given only for firm matches. Expanded clones get a size class; other rows say once, few or many, or leave the size out.

len: 13
j_gene: TRBJ2-2
abundance: -
v_gene: TRBV29-1
d_gene: -
CDR3aa: CSVEAADTGELFF
CDR3nt: TGCAGCGTTGAGGCAGCTGACACCGGGGAGCTGTTTTTT

len: 15
j_gene: TRBJ1-2
abundance: -
v_gene: TRBV9
d_gene: -
CDR3aa: CASSVSGGVGYGYTF
CDR3nt: TGTGCCAGCAGCGTAAGCGGGGGCGTGGGCTATGGCTACACCTTC

len: 14
j_gene: TRBJ2-3
abundance: -
v_gene: TRBV9
d_gene: -
CDR3aa: CASSVLGGTDTQYF
CDR3nt: TGTGCCAGCAGCGTCCTCGGTGGAACAGATACGCAGTATTTT

len: 12
j_gene: TRBJ2-7
abundance: -
v_gene: TRBV5-1
d_gene: -
CDR3aa: CASSSETYEQYF
CDR3nt: TGCGCCAGCAGCTCTGAGACCTACGAGCAGTACTTC

len: 16
j_gene: TRBJ2-5
abundance: -
v_gene: TRBV18
d_gene: TRBD2
CDR3aa: CASSLETSGYQETQYF
CDR3nt: TGTGCCAGCTCACTCGAGACTAGCGGGTACCAAGAGACCCAGTACTTC

len: 15
j_gene: TRBJ2-5
abundance: -
v_gene: TRBV28
d_gene: TRBD1
CDR3aa: CASSSTGYERETQYF
CDR3nt: TGTGCCAGCAGTTCGACAGGGTACGAAAGGGAGACCCAGTACTTC

len: 14
j_gene: TRBJ2-3
abundance: few
v_gene: TRBV27
d_gene: -
CDR3aa: CASSLRRSTDTQYF
CDR3nt: TGTGCCAGCAGTTTAAGGCGGAGCACAGATACGCAGTATTTT

len: 13
j_gene: TRBJ1-1
abundance: many
v_gene: TRBV5-1
d_gene: -
CDR3aa: CASSPRVNTEAFF
CDR3nt: TGCGCCAGCAGCCCAAGGGTGAACACTGAAGCTTTCTTT

len: 15
j_gene: TRBJ1-6
abundance: -
v_gene: TRBV15
d_gene: TRBD1
CDR3aa: CATSGETGGASPLHF
CDR3nt: TGTGCCACCAGCGGAGAAACAGGGGGCGCTTCACCCCTCCACTTT

len: 15
j_gene: TRBJ2-1
abundance: -
v_gene: TRBV7-3
d_gene: TRBD2
CDR3aa: CASSFGGGVYNEQFF
CDR3nt: TGTGCCAGCAGCTTCGGCGGGGGGGTTTACAATGAGCAGTTCTTC

len: 14
j_gene: TRBJ1-1
abundance: few
v_gene: TRBV5-1
d_gene: -
CDR3aa: CASSIGDSFTEAFF
CDR3nt: TGCGCCAGCAGCATCGGAGACAGCTTCACTGAAGCTTTCTTT

len: 14
j_gene: TRBJ2-7
abundance: few
v_gene: TRBV5-1
d_gene: TRBD1
CDR3aa: CASSLTGQFPEQYF
CDR3nt: TGCGCCAGCAGCTTGACGGGACAGTTCCCCGAGCAGTACTTC

len: 16
j_gene: TRBJ1-4
abundance: few
v_gene: TRBV4-1
d_gene: -
CDR3aa: CASREQGQATNEKLFF
CDR3nt: TGCGCCAGCAGGGAGCAGGGCCAAGCAACTAATGAAAAACTGTTTTTT

len: 15
j_gene: TRBJ2-1
abundance: few
v_gene: TRBV20-1
d_gene: TRBD2
CDR3aa: CSAREVGGGAIEQFF
CDR3nt: TGCAGTGCTAGAGAAGTTGGCGGGGGGGCCATTGAGCAGTTCTTC

len: 18
j_gene: TRBJ2-3
abundance: -
v_gene: TRBV15
d_gene: TRBD2
CDR3aa: CATSRNQGTSGSTDTQYF
CDR3nt: TGTGCCACCAGCAGAAACCAAGGGACTAGCGGTAGCACAGATACGCAGTATTTT

len: 13
j_gene: TRBJ1-1
abundance: few
v_gene: TRBV20-1
d_gene: -
CDR3aa: CSARRRGGTEAFF
CDR3nt: TGCAGTGCTAGGCGCAGGGGTGGCACTGAAGCTTTCTTT

len: 14
j_gene: TRBJ2-3
abundance: -
v_gene: TRBV7-2
d_gene: -
CDR3aa: CASSSLSGPPTQYF
CDR3nt: TGTGCCAGCAGCTCCCTCTCTGGACCCCCAACGCAGTATTTT

len: 14
j_gene: TRBJ2-3
abundance: few
v_gene: TRBV6-1
d_gene: -
CDR3aa: CASSAGSFTDTQYF
CDR3nt: TGTGCCAGCAGTGCGGGTTCCTTCACAGATACGCAGTATTTT

len: 14
j_gene: TRBJ2-7
abundance: -
v_gene: TRBV12-3/TRBV12-4
d_gene: -
CDR3aa: CASSLGWLANEQYF
CDR3nt: TGTGCCAGCAGTTTAGGATGGCTGGCCAACGAGCAGTACTTC

len: 17
j_gene: TRBJ2-7
abundance: few
v_gene: TRBV6-5
d_gene: TRBD2
CDR3aa: CASSYSLAGGITYEQYF
CDR3nt: TGTGCCAGCAGTTACTCGTTAGCGGGGGGGATAACCTACGAGCAGTACTTC

len: 16
j_gene: TRBJ2-2
abundance: -
v_gene: TRBV4-2
d_gene: -
CDR3aa: CASSQGIFANTGELFF
CDR3nt: TGTGCCAGCAGCCAAGGGATCTTCGCGAACACCGGGGAGCTGTTTTTT

len: 15
j_gene: TRBJ2-7
abundance: few
v_gene: TRBV5-1
d_gene: TRBD1
CDR3aa: CASRDRDRRGGEQYF
CDR3nt: TGCGCCAGCAGGGACAGGGACCGTCGAGGAGGCGAGCAGTACTTC

len: 14
j_gene: TRBJ1-1
abundance: once
v_gene: TRBV7-2
d_gene: -
CDR3aa: CASTLSSSGTEAFF
CDR3nt: TGTGCCAGCACCCTTAGTAGCTCAGGGACTGAAGCTTTCTTT

len: 15
j_gene: TRBJ1-1
abundance: -
v_gene: TRBV7-9
d_gene: -
CDR3aa: CASSPLGYLNTEAFF
CDR3nt: TGTGCCAGCAGCCCACTAGGCTACCTGAACACTGAAGCTTTCTTT

len: 16
j_gene: TRBJ2-7
abundance: few
v_gene: TRBV4-1
d_gene: TRBD2
CDR3aa: CASSQRGAGDHYEQYF
CDR3nt: TGCGCCAGCAGCCAGAGGGGAGCGGGGGACCACTACGAGCAGTACTTC

len: 15
j_gene: TRBJ1-4
abundance: -
v_gene: TRBV20-1
d_gene: -
CDR3aa: CSARDKRATNEKLFF
CDR3nt: TGCAGTGCTAGAGATAAGAGAGCAACTAATGAAAAACTGTTTTTT

len: 14
j_gene: TRBJ2-3
abundance: -
v_gene: TRBV19
d_gene: -
CDR3aa: CASSYRSGTDTQYF
CDR3nt: TGTGCCAGTAGTTACAGGTCTGGCACAGATACGCAGTATTTT

len: 13
j_gene: TRBJ2-2
abundance: once
v_gene: TRBV5-5
d_gene: -
CDR3aa: CASSWDRTGELFF
CDR3nt: TGTGCCAGCAGCTGGGACCGCACCGGGGAGCTGTTTTTT

len: 12
j_gene: TRBJ1-2
abundance: -
v_gene: TRBV12-3/TRBV12-4
d_gene: -
CDR3aa: CASSSEFYGYTF
CDR3nt: TGTGCCAGCAGTTCTGAATTCTATGGCTACACCTTC

len: 15
j_gene: TRBJ2-2
abundance: few
v_gene: TRBV4-3
d_gene: -
CDR3aa: CASSPEDRPGGELFF
CDR3nt: TGCGCCAGCAGCCCCGAGGACCGACCTGGCGGGGAGCTGTTTTTT

len: 14
j_gene: TRBJ1-5
abundance: -
v_gene: TRBV9
d_gene: -
CDR3aa: CASSVEGGNQPQHF
CDR3nt: TGTGCCAGCAGCGTAGAAGGGGGCAATCAGCCCCAGCATTTT

len: 14
j_gene: TRBJ1-5
abundance: few
v_gene: TRBV4-1
d_gene: TRBD1
CDR3aa: CASSLGQGDWPQHF
CDR3nt: TGCGCCAGCAGCCTCGGACAGGGGGATTGGCCCCAGCATTTT

len: 14
j_gene: TRBJ1-2
abundance: -
v_gene: TRBV7-9
d_gene: -
CDR3aa: CASSPTGADYGYTF
CDR3nt: TGTGCCAGCAGCCCAACGGGGGCTGACTATGGCTACACCTTC

len: 17
j_gene: TRBJ2-5
abundance: few
v_gene: TRBV7-2
d_gene: TRBD2
CDR3aa: CASSPPGASGGQETQYF
CDR3nt: TGTGCCAGCAGCCCCCCAGGGGCTAGCGGGGGGCAAGAGACCCAGTACTTC

len: 11
j_gene: TRBJ2-1
abundance: few
v_gene: TRBV7-6
d_gene: -
CDR3aa: CASSSLWEQFF
CDR3nt: TGTGCCAGCAGCTCGCTGTGGGAGCAGTTCTTC

len: 14
j_gene: TRBJ2-3
abundance: -
v_gene: TRBV3-1
d_gene: TRBD1
CDR3aa: CASSQETGTDTQYF
CDR3nt: TGTGCCAGCAGCCAAGAGACAGGGACAGATACGCAGTATTTT

len: 15
j_gene: TRBJ2-3
abundance: -
v_gene: TRBV5-5
d_gene: -
CDR3aa: CASSVLQGEGDTQYF
CDR3nt: TGTGCCAGCAGCGTGTTACAGGGGGAGGGAGATACGCAGTATTTT

len: 16
j_gene: TRBJ1-4
abundance: few
v_gene: TRBV27
d_gene: -
CDR3aa: CASSLAAYATNEKLFF
CDR3nt: TGTGCCAGCAGTTTGGCGGCCTATGCAACTAATGAAAAACTGTTTTTT

len: 17
j_gene: TRBJ2-2
abundance: -
v_gene: TRBV9
d_gene: TRBD1
CDR3aa: CASSEDRGRYYTGELFF
CDR3nt: TGTGCCAGCAGTGAGGACAGGGGGCGATACTACACCGGGGAGCTGTTTTTT

len: 16
j_gene: TRBJ2-1
abundance: -
v_gene: TRBV14
d_gene: TRBD1
CDR3aa: CASSSPGQGYGNEQFF
CDR3nt: TGTGCCAGCAGCTCCCCGGGACAGGGGTATGGGAATGAGCAGTTCTTC

len: 13
j_gene: TRBJ2-7
abundance: few
v_gene: TRBV6-2/TRBV6-3
d_gene: -
CDR3aa: CASSGTEPYEQYF
CDR3nt: TGTGCCAGCAGTGGGACCGAACCCTACGAGCAGTACTTC

len: 16
j_gene: TRBJ2-7
abundance: -
v_gene: TRBV4-2
d_gene: -
CDR3aa: CASSQVLGRETYEQYF
CDR3nt: TGTGCCAGCAGCCAAGTATTGGGCAGGGAGACCTACGAGCAGTACTTC

len: 12
j_gene: TRBJ1-1
abundance: few
v_gene: TRBV29-1
d_gene: -
CDR3aa: CSVCIMNTEAFF
CDR3nt: TGCAGCGTTTGTATCATGAACACTGAAGCTTTCTTT

len: 12
j_gene: TRBJ2-2
abundance: few
v_gene: TRBV6-2/TRBV6-3
d_gene: -
CDR3aa: CASSLSRWELFF
CDR3nt: TGTGCCAGCAGTCTCTCGCGTTGGGAGCTGTTTTTT

len: 17
j_gene: TRBJ1-4
abundance: -
v_gene: TRBV7-9
d_gene: TRBD1
CDR3aa: CASSFPVRDRQKEKLFF
CDR3nt: TGTGCCAGCAGCTTTCCTGTTCGGGACAGGCAAAAAGAAAAACTGTTTTTT

len: 16
j_gene: TRBJ2-1
abundance: -
v_gene: TRBV6-2/TRBV6-3
d_gene: TRBD2
CDR3aa: CASSSRVAGAPGEQFF
CDR3nt: TGTGCCAGCAGTTCCCGGGTAGCGGGGGCCCCCGGGGAGCAGTTCTTC

len: 13
j_gene: TRBJ2-7
abundance: -
v_gene: TRBV4-2
d_gene: -
CDR3aa: CASSQDETGDQYF
CDR3nt: TGTGCCAGCAGCCAAGATGAAACGGGGGATCAGTACTTC

len: 15
j_gene: TRBJ1-1
abundance: -
v_gene: TRBV7-8
d_gene: TRBD1
CDR3aa: CASSDLAGGDTEAFF
CDR3nt: TGTGCCAGCAGTGATCTGGCAGGGGGGGACACTGAAGCTTTCTTT